These T cell receptor beta chains were read from a single sample in a study of beta chain features in type 1 diabetes. Sequencing used immunoSEQ multiplex PCR; TCRdb keeps in-frame clones, though not all of them. The sample contains a few hundred thousand clones, roughly 16% of which appear only once. The sequenced sample consisted of naive CD4+ T cells from blood. Source of these receptors: a man aged 25 to 40 with type 1 diabetes. Each CDR3 is given with its conserved first and last residue. Each record gives: clone size, V gene, D gene, J gene, CDR3 protein, CDR3 DNA. A D gene is named only where the DNA matches it firmly. A clone size is listed for some rows: how often the clone was seen (once, few, many), or a class if it is expanded.

>NA|TRBV7-9|NA|TRBJ2-3
CASSLAGGDTQYF
TGTGCCAGCAGCTTAGCCGGCGGGGATACGCAGTATTTT
>NA|TRBV28|NA|TRBJ2-7
CASSLPHYEQYF
TGTGCCAGCAGTTTACCCCACTACGAGCAGTACTTC
>once|TRBV11-3|TRBD1|TRBJ2-7
CASSWGTGRNEQYF
TGTGCCAGCAGCTGGGGGACAGGGAGGAACGAGCAGTACTTC
>few|TRBV25-1|NA|TRBJ2-4
CASSEYRVAKNIQYF
TGTGCCAGCAGTGAATACCGGGTAGCCAAAAACATTCAGTACTTC
>NA|TRBV13|TRBD1|TRBJ1-3
CASSTGQGGLSGNTIYF
TGTGCCAGCAGCACAGGACAGGGAGGTCTATCTGGAAACACCATATATTTT
>few|TRBV7-2|NA|TRBJ2-1
CASSHRDVSYNEQFF
TGTGCCAGCAGCCACCGGGACGTCTCCTACAATGAGCAGTTCTTC
>NA|TRBV10-3|TRBD1|TRBJ2-3
CAISESGTGGTDTQYF
TGTGCCATCAGTGAGTCTGGGACAGGGGGCACAGATACGCAGTATTTT
>NA|TRBV9|NA|TRBJ1-2
CASSVGEGGYTF
TGTGCCAGCAGCGTAGGTGAAGGGGGCTACACCTTC
>NA|TRBV29-1|TRBD1|TRBJ1-2
CSVRTGGSGYTF
TGCAGCGTTCGGACAGGGGGTTCGGGCTACACCTTC
>few|TRBV5-1|NA|TRBJ1-1
CASSLSTGSTNTEAFF
TGCGCCAGCAGCTTGTCCACAGGGTCCACGAACACTGAAGCTTTCTTT
>NA|TRBV4-1|TRBD2|TRBJ2-7
CASSQVGLATYEQYF
TGCGCCAGCAGCCAAGTCGGACTAGCCACCTACGAGCAGTACTTC
>few|TRBV7-9|TRBD1|TRBJ2-3
CASSTGQGFSTDTQYF
TGTGCCAGCAGCACGGGACAGGGATTCTCCACAGATACGCAGTATTTT
>few|TRBV7-2|TRBD2|TRBJ2-4
CASSLRGGAGGQNIQYF
TGTGCCAGCAGCTTACGGGGTGGAGCGGGAGGGCAAAACATTCAGTACTTC
>NA|TRBV4-1|TRBD2|TRBJ2-4
CASSQAVAVNSGRAIQYF
TGCGCCAGCAGCCAAGCAGTGGCCGTAAATAGCGGGAGGGCCATTCAGTACTTC
>NA|TRBV29-1|NA|TRBJ2-7
CSVLVGGAGEQYF
TGCAGCGTTTTAGTAGGGGGAGCAGGCGAGCAGTACTTC
>NA|TRBV20-1|NA|TRBJ1-2
CSQVGYGYTF
TGCAGTCAAGTCGGGTATGGCTACACCTTC
>few|TRBV4-3|NA|TRBJ1-5
CASSRTALGRDQPQHF
TGCGCCAGCAGTCGGACTGCCCTAGGCCGTGATCAGCCCCAGCATTTT
>once|TRBV5-4|NA|TRBJ2-5
CASSLGLGRVDF
TGTGCCAGCAGCTTGGGTCTGGGAAGGGTGGACTTC
>few|TRBV7-9|TRBD2|TRBJ2-7
CASSSGTSGGRAYF
TGTGCCAGCAGCTCCGGGACTAGCGGGGGAAGAGCGTACTTC
>NA|TRBV29-1|TRBD2|TRBJ2-3
CSVERGVGTDTQYF
TGCAGCGTTGAACGGGGGGTTGGCACAGATACGCAGTATTTT
>NA|TRBV29-1|NA|TRBJ2-5
CSGVKGGETQYF
TGCAGCGGGGTCAAGGGGGGCGAGACCCAGTACTTC
>few|TRBV29-1|TRBD1|TRBJ2-2
CSVSLIAGGTGELFF
TGCAGCGTTTCTCTAATTGCAGGGGGCACCGGGGAGCTGTTTTTT
>NA|TRBV30|NA|TRBJ1-5
CAWSGGFSNQPQHF
TGTGCCTGGAGTGGGGGATTTAGCAATCAGCCCCAGCATTTT
>NA|TRBV28|TRBD2|TRBJ2-7
CASSYSGTSGKWEQYF
TGTGCCAGCAGTTACAGCGGGACTAGCGGGAAGTGGGAGCAGTACTTC
>NA|TRBV4-3|NA|TRBJ2-3
CASSQVGRGTDTQYF
TGCGCCAGCAGCCAAGTCGGCCGGGGCACAGATACGCAGTATTTT
>NA|TRBV27|TRBD2|TRBJ2-3
CASSPLAGRPDSTDTQYF
TGTGCCAGCAGTCCCCTAGCGGGACGGCCAGATAGCACAGATACGCAGTATTTT
>few|TRBV5-6|NA|TRBJ2-7
CASSLPRGSGSSYEQYF
TGTGCCAGCAGCTTACCCAGGGGGAGCGGGAGCTCCTACGAGCAGTACTTC
>NA|TRBV5-4|NA|TRBJ2-4
CASSLQGQTKNIQYF
TGTGCCAGCAGCTTGCAAGGGCAAACCAAAAACATTCAGTACTTC
>few|TRBV14|NA|TRBJ2-2
CASSQDLSGELFF
TGTGCCAGCAGCCAAGATTTGAGCGGGGAGCTGTTTTTT
>few|TRBV6-1|NA|TRBJ1-5
CATIRAASNQPQHF
TGTGCCACCATACGTGCTGCTAGCAATCAGCCCCAGCATTTT
>few|TRBV5-4|TRBD1|TRBJ2-6
CASSLVQGELSGANVLTF
TGTGCCAGCAGCTTGGTCCAGGGGGAGCTCTCTGGGGCCAACGTCCTGACTTTC
>NA|TRBV30|NA|TRBJ1-2
CAWSVLSISNYGYTF
TGTGCCTGGAGTGTACTATCGATAAGTAACTATGGCTACACCTTC
>once|TRBV7-2|TRBD1|TRBJ1-1
CASSLTGGTEAFF
TGTGCCAGCAGCTTGACAGGGGGCACTGAAGCTTTCTTT
>NA|TRBV9|NA|TRBJ2-2
CASSVLSGELFF
TGTGCCAGCAGCGTACTGTCCGGGGAGCTGTTTTTT
>once|TRBV30|NA|TRBJ2-3
CAWDFPNTQYF
TGTGCCTGGGACTTCCCTAATACGCAGTATTTT
>NA|TRBV11-2|NA|TRBJ2-3
CASSLFSINQGTDTQYF
TGTGCCAGCAGCTTATTTAGCATTAATCAGGGGACAGATACGCAGTATTTT
>NA|TRBV11-3|NA|TRBJ2-5
CASSFPGNPTQYF
TGTGCCAGCAGCTTTCCGGGAAACCCTACCCAGTACTTC
>NA|TRBV29-1|TRBD1|TRBJ2-7
CSVGQGSDEQYF
TGCAGCGTTGGACAGGGCAGCGACGAGCAGTACTTC
>NA|TRBV4-1|NA|TRBJ2-1
CASSQDGDYNEQFF
TGCGCCAGCAGCCAGGACGGGGATTACAATGAGCAGTTCTTC
>few|TRBV14|NA|TRBJ2-2
CASSQDANTGELFF
TGTGCCAGCAGCCAAGACGCGAACACCGGGGAGCTGTTTTTT